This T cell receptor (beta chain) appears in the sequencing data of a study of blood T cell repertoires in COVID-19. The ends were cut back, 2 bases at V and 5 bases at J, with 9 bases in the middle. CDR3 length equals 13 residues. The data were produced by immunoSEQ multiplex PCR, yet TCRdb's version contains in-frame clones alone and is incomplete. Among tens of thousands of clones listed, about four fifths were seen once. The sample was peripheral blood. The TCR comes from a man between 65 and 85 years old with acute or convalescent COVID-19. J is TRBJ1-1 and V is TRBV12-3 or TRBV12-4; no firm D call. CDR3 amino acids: CASSLKRNTEAFF. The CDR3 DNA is TGTGCCAGCAGTTTAAAGAGAAATACTGAAGCTTTCTTT.